Shown below are 22 T cell receptor beta chains from a single sample sequenced in a study of blood T cell repertoires in COVID-19. Clones were read by immunoSEQ multiplex PCR, and TCRdb kept only the in-frame ones, dropping some. The data contain over 300,000 clones, around 80% of them singletons. The sample was peripheral blood. These receptors came from a woman aged 45-65 years with acute or convalescent COVID-19.

The rearrangement joins TRBV24-1 to TRBJ1-1; the match to TRBD1 covers 7 bases. The germline V gene has CDR1 KGHDR and CDR2 SFDVKD. There are 13 residues in the CDR3. V shed 3 bases and J 3 bases; nucleotides not matched to a gene: 0. This CDR3 reads CATSDGTDTEAFF. The CDR3 DNA reads TGTGCCACCAGTGATGGGACAGACACTGAAGCTTTCTTT.

The chain links TRBV7-2 to TRBJ1-2; 8 bases align to TRBD1. The CDR3 runs 14 residues. CDR1 is SGHTA and CDR2 is FQGNSA in the germline V gene. V was clipped by 1 base and J by 6 bases; unmatched bases: 4. CDR3 nucleotides: TGTGCCAGCAGCTTAGGGCAGGGGGCGCATGGCTACACCTTC. Translating it yields CASSLGQGAHGYTF.

This chain links TRBV27 with TRBJ2-2; possible D gene TRBD2, 6 bases. V lost 8 bases and J 4 bases, leaving 20 bases between the germline ends. Germline assignment: CDR1 MNHEY and CDR2 SMNVEV (reference sequence). The CDR3 covers 16 residues. In DNA, the CDR3 is TGTGCCAGCTCCCTTTTATGGGCGGGAAGCACCGGGGAGCTGTTTTTT. This sequence encodes CASSLLWAGSTGELFF.

This chain joins TRBV6-2 or TRBV6-3 and TRBJ1-5; tentatively, D is TRBD1 (6 bases). CDR3 size: 14 residues. Germline V gene lookup returns CDR1 MNHEY and CDR2 SVGEGT. Trimming shortened V by 6 bases and J by 0 bases, and 9 bases separated the two germline ends. The CDR3, as DNA: TGTGCCAGCAGCTGGACAGATAGCAATCAGCCCCAGCATTTT. Encoded protein: CASSWTDSNQPQHF.

The V and J genes are TRBV7-9 and TRBJ2-1; the D gene is possibly TRBD1 (5 bases). The V end lost 3 bases, the J end lost 7 bases, and 7 bases lay between the germline ends. The germline V gene encodes CDR1 SEHNR and CDR2 FQNEAQ (reference sequence). The CDR3 covers 12 residues. The CDR3 nucleotides read TGTGCCAGCAGCTTTAAGGGGAATGAGCAGTTCTTC. It codes for CASSFKGNEQFF.

The rearrangement links TRBV7-9 to TRBJ2-1; D is unclear. The CDR3 is made up of 15 amino acids. Germline V gives CDR1 SEHNR, CDR2 FQNEAQ (reference sequence). The V and J ends lost 4 bases and 3 bases respectively, with 13 bases between them. In nucleotides, the CDR3 is TGTGCCAGCAGCTCACGCGACTTCAACTACAATGAGCAGTTCTTC. Protein: CASSSRDFNYNEQFF.

J is TRBJ2-2 and V is TRBV29-1; weak D call: TRBD1 (6 bases). The germline V gene encodes CDR1 SQVTM and CDR2 ANQGSEA. This CDR3 has 14 amino acids. V lost 5 bases to trimming and J lost 3 bases, with 13 bases between them. As DNA, the CDR3 is TGCAGCGTTACCAGGGGCGGGTACACCGGGGAGCTGTTTTTT. Translating it yields CSVTRGGYTGELFF.

This rearrangement joins TRBV10-1 to TRBJ1-2, with 7 bases identical to TRBD1. After removal of 2 bases from V and 1 base from J, the junction contained 1 base not matched to a gene. The CDR3 has 14 amino acids. The germline V gene has CDR1 WNHNN and CDR2 SYGVQD (reference sequence). The CDR3: CASSETGDNYGYTF. In DNA, the CDR3 is TGCGCCAGCAGTGAGACAGGGGATAACTATGGCTACACCTTC.

This chain connects TRBV30 to TRBJ1-5, with TRBD1 as a possible D gene (6 bases). The V end lost 2 bases, the J end lost 3 bases, and 8 bases lay between the germline ends. CDR3 length: 13 residues. Germline CDR1 reads GTSNPN; CDR2 reads SVGIG (reference sequence). CDR3 amino acids: CAWSPGVNQPQHF. The CDR3 nucleotides are TGTGCCTGGAGTCCAGGGGTCAATCAGCCCCAGCATTTT. Looking up the rest from reference TRBV30 and TRBJ1-5 gives the full variable domain: SQTIHQWPATLVQPVGSPLSLECTVEGTSNPNLYWYRQAAGRGLQLLFYSVGIGQISSEVPQNLSASRPQDRQFILSSKKLLLSDSGFYLCAWSPGVNQPQHFGDGTRLSIL.

The chain recombines TRBV6-5 with TRBJ1-2, with D perhaps TRBD1 (6 bases). Per germline, CDR1 MNHEY and CDR2 SVGAGI. CDR3 size: 15 residues. The V end lost 7 bases, the J end lost 4 bases, and 19 bases lay between the germline ends. The CDR3 nucleotides are TGTGCCAGCACCGAGGACAGCCCAGGATTCTATGGCTACACCTTC. Translation gives CASTEDSPGFYGYTF.

This clone was observed a single time. V and J are TRBV5-4 and TRBJ2-5; 10 positions match TRBD2. From germline, CDR1 is SGHNT and CDR2 YYREEE (reference sequence). CDR3 length: 15 amino acids. V shed 2 bases and J 5 bases; nucleotides not matched to a gene: 6. CDR3 region: CASSLVLAGVETQYF. The CDR3 region has the DNA TGTGCCAGCAGCTTAGTCCTAGCGGGAGTGGAGACCCAGTACTTC. Variable domain in full (rest from reference TRBV5-4 and TRBJ2-5): ETGVTQSPTHLIKTRGQQVTLRCSSQSGHNTVSWYQQALGQGPQFIFQYYREEENGRGNFPPRFSGLQFPNYSSELNVNALELDDSALYLCASSLVLAGVETQYFGPGTRLLVL.

The V call is TRBV9, the J call TRBJ2-1; the D is unclear. Between the trimmed V and J ends, which lost 5 bases and 1 base, there was a span of 19 bases. CDR1 SGDLS and CDR2 YYNGEE come from the germline V gene. The CDR3 sequence is 17 residues long. The CDR3: CASSHDLRGGSYNEQFF. The CDR3 bases are TGTGCCAGCAGTCACGACCTTCGCGGTGGATCCTACAATGAGCAGTTCTTC.

This rearrangement joins TRBV6-5 to TRBJ2-7, with TRBD2 matching over 11 bases. J lost 3 bases, V lost 6 bases, and 7 bases had no gene match. The CDR3 contains 15 residues. CDR1 MNHEY and CDR2 SVGAGI come from the germline V gene. CDR3 sequence (DNA): TGTGCCAGCAGGCTTACTAGCGGGAGCATCTACGAGCAGTACTTC. Translation gives CASRLTSGSIYEQYF.

J is TRBJ2-1 and V is TRBV5-8; D perhaps matches TRBD2 (6 bases). CDR3 length: 14 amino acids. Trimming left V 2 bases short and J 6 bases short, with 12 bases between. In germline, CDR1 is SGHTS, CDR2 YDEGEE. CDR3 sequence: CASSFSGGSNEQFF. CDR3 nucleotide sequence: TGTGCCAGCAGCTTTAGTGGAGGGAGCAATGAGCAGTTCTTC. The complete variable domain, with remaining parts taken from reference TRBV5-8 and TRBJ2-1, reads EAGVTQSPTHLIKTRGQQATLRCSPISGHTSVYWYQQALGLGLQFLLWYDEGEERNRGNFPPRFSGRQFPNYSSELNVNALELEDSALYLCASSFSGGSNEQFFGPGTRLTVL.

This clone was detected only a few times. The rearrangement joins TRBV5-5 to TRBJ1-5; D gene uncertain. Trimming shortened V by 2 bases and J by 0 bases, and 9 bases separated the two germline ends. CDR3 length equals 15 residues. Germline V CDR1 and CDR2: SGHKS, YYEKEE (reference sequence). The chain's CDR3 is CASSLDADSNQPQHF. CDR3 coding DNA: TGTGCCAGCAGCTTAGATGCGGATAGCAATCAGCCCCAGCATTTT.

This sequence joins TRBV9 and TRBJ2-2, with D possibly TRBD2 on 5 matching bases. Germline-derived CDR1 and CDR2 are SGDLS and YYNGEE. V was pared by 3 bases and J by 6 bases, with 9 bases between. The CDR3 runs to 13 residues. As DNA, the CDR3 is TGTGCCAGCAGCGCAACTAGGGCCGGGGAGCTGTTTTTT. Amino acids: CASSATRAGELFF.

J is TRBJ2-7 and V is TRBV27, with TRBD1 as a possible D gene (5 bases). V was trimmed by 8 bases and J by 3 bases, leaving 14 bases between them. Germline V gene sequence: CDR1 MNHEY, CDR2 SMNVEV (reference sequence). The CDR3 contains 13 residues. The CDR3 sequence is CASANGADYEQYF. Here the CDR3 DNA reads TGTGCCAGCGCTAATGGGGCCGACTACGAGCAGTACTTC.

The V gene is TRBV5-1, the J gene TRBJ1-1, with D possibly matching TRBD1 (5 bases). In germline, CDR1 is SGHRS, CDR2 YFSETQ. The CDR3 loop spans 16 amino acids. The V end was cut by 4 bases, the J end by 4 bases, with 20 bases between. Here the CDR3 reads CASSGGPLGRGTEAFF. The DNA for the CDR3 is TGCGCCAGCAGCGGCGGGCCCTTGGGGCGGGGCACTGAAGCTTTCTTT.

The chain combines TRBV28 with TRBJ1-2, with 11 bases fitting TRBD1. The germline V gene has CDR1 MDHEN and CDR2 SYDVKM. V lost 8 bases, J lost 7 bases, and 6 bases stayed unmatched. The CDR3 has 13 amino acids. The CDR3 protein is CASGQGADSGYTF. Here the CDR3 DNA reads TGTGCCAGCGGACAGGGGGCCGACTCTGGCTACACCTTC.

The gene calls are TRBV12-5 and TRBJ1-2; D not resolved. The V and J ends lost 0 bases and 2 bases respectively, with 7 bases between them. CDR3 length: 14 residues. CDR1 is LGHNT and CDR2 is FRNRAP in the germline V gene. In DNA form, the CDR3 reads TGTGCTAGTGGTTTGGTACCGGAGAACTATGGCTACACCTTC. As protein: CASGLVPENYGYTF.

This chain links TRBV7-9 with TRBJ2-7; a weak D match, TRBD2 (6 bases). CDR1 SEHNR and CDR2 FQNEAQ come from the germline V gene (reference sequence). The CDR3 totals 15 residues. The germline V and J ends were trimmed by 1 base and 2 bases, with 12 bases remaining between them. CDR3 bases: TGTGCCAGCAGCTTAGTTACCGCGGGGACCTACGAGCAGTACTTC. Protein product: CASSLVTAGTYEQYF.

DNA for the CDR3: TGCGCCAGCAGATCAGAACCTAGCGGGAGACAGGAGACCCAGTACTTC. Translating it yields CASRSEPSGRQETQYF. The rearrangement joins TRBV5-1 to TRBJ2-5; TRBD2 matches at 10 bases. This CDR3 has 16 residues. The junction had 12 bases not matched to a gene; V was cut back by 5 bases and J by 5 bases. Germline lookup yields CDR1 SGHRS and CDR2 YFSETQ.